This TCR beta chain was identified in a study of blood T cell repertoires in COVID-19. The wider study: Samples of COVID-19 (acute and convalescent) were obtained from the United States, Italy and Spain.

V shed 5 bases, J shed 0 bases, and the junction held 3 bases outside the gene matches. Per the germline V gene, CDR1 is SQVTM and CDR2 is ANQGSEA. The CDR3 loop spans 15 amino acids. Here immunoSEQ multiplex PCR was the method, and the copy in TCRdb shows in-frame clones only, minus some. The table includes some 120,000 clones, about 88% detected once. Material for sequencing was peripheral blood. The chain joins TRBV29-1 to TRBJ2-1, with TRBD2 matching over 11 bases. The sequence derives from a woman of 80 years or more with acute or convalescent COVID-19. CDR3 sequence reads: CSVRLAGISYNEQFF. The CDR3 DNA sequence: TGCAGCGTTAGACTAGCGGGGATCTCCTACAATGAGCAGTTCTTC.